These 25 T cell receptor beta chains originate from one sample sequenced in a study of radiation and T cells in renal cell carcinoma. Generated by immunoSEQ multiplex PCR, the TCRdb table keeps only in-frame clones and is missing some. Here the sample spans approximately 31,000 clones, around 85% being singletons. Time point meaning: blood 4 weeks post-SBRT, at nephrectomy. The treatment was: 15 Gy SBRT to primary tumor, nephrectomy 4 weeks later. This specimen was blood, taken from a patient whose treatment included radiotherapy and nephrectomy. The receptor source for this set is a man between 60 and 75 years old with renal cell carcinoma.

J is TRBJ1-2 and V is TRBV2; 7 nucleotides agree with TRBD1. Germline CDR1 is SNHLY and CDR2 is FYNNEI. The CDR3 has 15 residues. Germline trimming cut 8 bases from V and 2 bases from J; bases unmatched to any gene: 11. The chain's CDR3 is CASRALGTANYGYTF. For the CDR3, the DNA is TGTGCCAGCCGCGCCCTGGGGACAGCGAACTATGGCTACACCTTC.

The chain is built from TRBV30 and TRBJ1-1; 8 nucleotides agree with TRBD1. Germline V gene sequence: CDR1 GTSNPN, CDR2 SVGIG (reference sequence). CDR3 length: 14 residues. The V and J ends lost 3 bases and 1 base, in that order; junction bases with no gene match: 4. The chain's CDR3 is CAWSGGQANTEAFF. DNA of the CDR3: TGTGCCTGGAGCGGGGGACAGGCGAACACTGAAGCTTTCTTT. The variable domain in full, completed from reference TRBV30 and TRBJ1-1, reads SQTIHQWPATLVQPVGSPLSLECTVEGTSNPNLYWYRQAAGRGLQLLFYSVGIGQISSEVPQNLSASRPQDRQFILSSKKLLLSDSGFYLCAWSGGQANTEAFFGQGTRLTVV.

This chain uses TRBV30 with TRBJ1-5; weak D call: TRBD1 (6 bases). The length of the CDR3 is 13 residues. Trimming left V 1 base short and J 5 bases short, with 9 bases between. The germline gives CDR1 GTSNPN, CDR2 SVGIG (reference sequence). The CDR3 here is CAWSDRVHQPQHF. In nucleotides, the CDR3 is TGTGCCTGGAGTGACAGGGTTCATCAGCCCCAGCATTTT.

CDR3 in DNA: TGTGCCAGCAGTGAAGCTTCTGAGAGGGAAGCTTTCTTT. Translated, it gives CASSEASEREAFF. The genes are TRBV6-1 and TRBJ1-1; D remains unclear. Trimming took 0 bases from V and 8 from J, leaving 10 bases between them. Germline loops: CDR1 MNHNS, CDR2 SASEGT. The CDR3 covers 13 residues.

V gene TRBV7-3 combines with J gene TRBJ2-3; unclear D gene. The CDR3 consists of 14 residues. The V gene's germline CDR1 is SGHTA and CDR2 FQGTGA. V was shortened by 5 bases and J by 4 bases, with 13 bases between the two germline ends. The DNA for the CDR3 is TGTGCCAGCAGCCCCACCCTACAAGCAGATACGCAGTATTTT. Amino acid sequence: CASSPTLQADTQYF.

This chain joins TRBV27 and TRBJ2-7; 10 bases agree with TRBD1. Germline-derived CDR1 and CDR2 are MNHEY and SMNVEV (reference sequence). This CDR3 is 13 amino acids long. The junction had 2 bases not matched to a gene; V was cut back by 5 bases and J by 4 bases. The CDR3 DNA is TGTGCCAGCAGTAAGGACAGGGGGTACGAGCAGTACTTC. Amino acid sequence: CASSKDRGYEQYF.

CDR3 amino acids: CASSHREDYNSPLHF. CDR3 nucleotide sequence: TGCGCCAGCAGCCACAGGGAGGATTATAATTCACCCCTCCACTTT. J is TRBJ1-6 and V is TRBV10-2; maybe TRBD1 (6 bases). V was pared by 6 bases and J by 4 bases, with 13 bases between. CDR1 is WSHSY, CDR2 SAAADI, per germline. This CDR3 spans 15 amino acids.

The chain uses TRBV4-1 and TRBJ1-4, with 9 positions matching TRBD1. Germline V gene sequence: CDR1 MGHRA, CDR2 YSYEKL. The CDR3 runs 17 residues. V dropped 0 bases and J dropped 6; count of bases not matched to a gene: 8. The DNA of the CDR3 is TGCGCCAGCAGCCAAGATCTTGGAGGGACAGGGTATGAAAAACTGTTTTTT. It is translated as CASSQDLGGTGYEKLFF.

This chain links TRBV5-1 with TRBJ2-5, with no clear D. Germline CDR1 is SGHRS and CDR2 is YFSETQ. V dropped 5 bases and J dropped 5 bases, with 13 bases sitting between them. The CDR3 covers 13 residues. In DNA form, the CDR3 reads TGCGCCAGCAGTTTGAGGCCCGAGGAGACCCAGTACTTC. Residues: CASSLRPEETQYF. The full variable domain, rest sourced from reference TRBV5-1 and TRBJ2-5, is KAGVTQTPRYLIKTRGQQVTLSCSPISGHRSVSWYQQTPGQGLQFLFEYFSETQRNKGNFPGRFSGRQFSNSRSEMNVSTLELGDSALYLCASSLRPEETQYFGPGTRLLVL.

The chain uses TRBV5-4 and TRBJ2-7, with TRBD2 matching over 12 bases. V lost 4 bases and J lost 0; bases outside the gene matches: 8. Germline-derived CDR1 and CDR2 are SGHNT and YYREEE (reference sequence). The CDR3 is 17 residues long. CDR3 loop: CASSPGLAGSLSYEQYF. CDR3 bases: TGTGCCAGCAGCCCCGGACTAGCGGGAAGCCTCTCCTACGAGCAGTACTTC.

J is TRBJ2-7 and V is TRBV7-8; 8 nucleotides agree with TRBD2. Trimming at V came to 3 bases and at J to 1 base, leaving 14 bases not matched to a gene. CDR1 is SGHVS and CDR2 is FQNEAQ in the germline V gene. The CDR3 length is 18 residues. The CDR3: CASSFFLFGTRGSYEQYF. The CDR3 DNA is TGTGCCAGCAGCTTTTTCTTATTCGGGACTAGGGGATCCTACGAGCAGTACTTC. Full variable domain (remainder filled in from reference TRBV7-8 and TRBJ2-7): GAGVSQSPRYKVAKRGQDVALRCDPISGHVSLFWYQQALGQGPEFLTYFQNEAQLDKSGLPSDRFFAERPEGSVSTLKIQRTQQEDSAVYLCASSFFLFGTRGSYEQYFGPGTRLTVT.

This clone was seen a single time. The V and J genes are TRBV6-6 and TRBJ1-2; D possibly corresponds to TRBD1 (6 bases). The V gene's germline CDR1 is MNHNY and CDR2 SVGAGI (reference sequence). The CDR3 totals 14 residues. V lost 8 bases and J 4 bases, leaving 17 bases between the germline ends. The CDR3, as DNA: TGTGCCAGCCGCATGGGTTTGGGGGCCTATGGCTACACCTTC. Protein: CASRMGLGAYGYTF.

The chain is built from TRBV5-4 and TRBJ2-1; no reliable D call. V was shortened by 0 bases and J by 1 base, with 8 bases between the two germline ends. The CDR3 runs to 15 residues. Germline-derived CDR1 and CDR2 are SGHNT and YYREEE (reference sequence). For the CDR3, the DNA is TGTGCCAGCAGCTTGGAGGTGCTGTCCTACAATGAGCAGTTCTTC. This codes for CASSLEVLSYNEQFF.

The gene calls are TRBV5-4 and TRBJ2-5; 8 bases agree with TRBD2. The trim removed 2 bases at V and 5 bases at J, leaving 5 bases unmatched. Germline V lookup: CDR1 SGHNT, CDR2 YYREEE (reference sequence). The CDR3 totals 14 residues. This CDR3 is CASSLAGVSETQYF. The CDR3 bases are TGTGCCAGCAGCTTAGCGGGAGTTAGTGAGACCCAGTACTTC.

The sample holds one count of this clone. The chain recombines TRBV5-4 with TRBJ2-1, with TRBD1 matching over 11 bases. V lost 6 bases and J lost 9; bases outside the gene matches: 8. Germline loops: CDR1 SGHNT, CDR2 YYREEE (reference sequence). CDR3 size: 14 residues. CDR3 sequence reads: CASTRTGGYGEQFF. CDR3 coding DNA: TGTGCCAGCACCCGGACAGGGGGCTACGGTGAGCAGTTCTTC.

The CDR3 reads CASSGRTVAYEQYF. The CDR3 nucleotides read TGTGCCAGCAGCGGTCGGACAGTTGCCTACGAGCAGTACTTC. The V gene is TRBV7-8, the J gene TRBJ2-7, with D maybe TRBD1 (6 bases). V was clipped by 5 bases and J by 2 bases, with 13 bases between them. CDR3 size: 14 residues. From germline, CDR1 is SGHVS and CDR2 FQNEAQ.

In this sample, this clone turned up many times. The rearrangement uses TRBV20-1 and TRBJ1-2; no clear D. Germline V lookup: CDR1 DFQATT, CDR2 SNEGSKA (reference sequence). The CDR3 has 11 residues. With 6 bases removed from V and 2 bases from J, the gap between germline ends came to 7 bases. The CDR3, as DNA: TGCAGTGCCAATAGGAACTATGGCTACACCTTC. Protein sequence: CSANRNYGYTF.

This clone was seen a handful of times. This chain joins TRBV5-1 and TRBJ2-3, with D possibly being TRBD1 (6 bases). The V end was cut by 9 bases, the J end by 2 bases, with 16 bases between. Germline assignment: CDR1 SGHRS and CDR2 YFSETQ. There are 14 residues in the CDR3. This CDR3 is CATTRGSYTDTQYF. The DNA of the CDR3 is TGCGCCACCACAAGGGGGTCTTACACAGATACGCAGTATTTT.

This chain joins TRBV5-1 and TRBJ2-2, with 7 positions matching TRBD2. The trim removed 3 bases at V and 7 bases at J, leaving 12 bases unmatched. Germline CDR1 and CDR2: SGHRS and YFSETQ. This CDR3 contains 16 residues. The CDR3 DNA reads as TGCGCCAGCAGCTCGGCCTGGCGGGAGCTTGGCGGGGAGCTGTTTTTT. This translates into CASSSAWRELGGELFF.

The chain uses TRBV6-5 and TRBJ2-7, with TRBD2 as a possible D gene (5 bases). V was trimmed by 0 bases and J by 3 bases, leaving 9 bases between them. The CDR3 has 14 amino acids. Germline V gene lookup returns CDR1 MNHEY and CDR2 SVGAGI. CDR3 in amino acids: CASSYSNGVYEQYF. The CDR3 coding sequence is TGTGCCAGCAGTTACTCGAACGGGGTCTACGAGCAGTACTTC.

The V gene is TRBV30, the J gene TRBJ1-4, with D perhaps TRBD1 (5 bases). The germline V gene has CDR1 GTSNPN and CDR2 SVGIG (reference sequence). The CDR3 has 13 amino acids. The V end was cut by 2 bases, the J end by 5 bases, with 9 bases between. CDR3 bases: TGTGCCTGGAGTTCGCCAGGGAATGAAAAACTGTTTTTT. As protein: CAWSSPGNEKLFF.

This clone was detected only a few times. This rearrangement joins TRBV5-5 to TRBJ2-3; D unresolved. Germline V gene data show CDR1 as SGHKS and CDR2 as YYEKEE (reference sequence). Trimming took off 0 bases at V and 3 bases at J, with 8 bases between the two ends. The CDR3 has 14 residues. DNA of the CDR3: TGTGCCAGCAGCTTGGCCCAAGTAACAGATACGCAGTATTTT. This gives the protein CASSLAQVTDTQYF.

The rearrangement uses TRBV5-6 and TRBJ1-2; D perhaps matches TRBD1 (5 bases). V shed 6 bases and J shed 8 bases, with 14 bases lying between them. Per germline, CDR1 SGHDT and CDR2 YYEEEE. This CDR3 is built from 12 residues. CDR3 amino acids: CASTLREGGYTF. CDR3 bases: TGTGCCAGCACCCTTCGGGAGGGGGGCTACACCTTC.

The chain uses TRBV9 and TRBJ1-6, with D unresolved. With 0 bases removed from V and 0 bases from J, the gap between germline ends came to 7 bases. The CDR3 consists of 16 residues. Germline V lookup: CDR1 SGDLS, CDR2 YYNGEE. CDR3 nucleotides: TGTGCCAGCAGCGTAGTGGGAGTCTCCTATAATTCACCCCTCCACTTT. This encodes CASSVVGVSYNSPLHF.

This rearrangement joins TRBV6-5 to TRBJ2-5, with 8 bases identical to TRBD2. Germline CDR1 and CDR2: MNHEY and SVGAGI. The CDR3 covers 14 residues. Unmatched junction bases numbered 4, after V lost 5 bases and J lost 2 bases. The CDR3 region is CASSRLASQETQYF. CDR3 nucleotides: TGTGCCAGCAGTCGACTAGCGTCACAAGAGACCCAGTACTTC.